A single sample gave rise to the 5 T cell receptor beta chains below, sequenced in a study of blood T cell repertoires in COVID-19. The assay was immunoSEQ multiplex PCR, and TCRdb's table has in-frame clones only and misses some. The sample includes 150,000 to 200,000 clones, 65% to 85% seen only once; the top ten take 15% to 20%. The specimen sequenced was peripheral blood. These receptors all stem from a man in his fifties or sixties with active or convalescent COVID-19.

CDR3 coding DNA: TGTGCCAGCAGTTTAGCCCCAAACACTGAAGCTTTCTTT. It codes for CASSLAPNTEAFF. The chain combines TRBV12-3 or TRBV12-4 with TRBJ1-1; D uncertain. V was pared by 0 bases and J by 2 bases, with 4 bases between. The CDR3 runs to 13 residues.

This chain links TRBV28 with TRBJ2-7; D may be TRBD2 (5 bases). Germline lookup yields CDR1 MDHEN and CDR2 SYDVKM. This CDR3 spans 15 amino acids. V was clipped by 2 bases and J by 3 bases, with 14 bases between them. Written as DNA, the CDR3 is TGTGCCAGCAGTTTAACCCCGGGGAGAGTCTACGAGCAGTACTTC. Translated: CASSLTPGRVYEQYF.

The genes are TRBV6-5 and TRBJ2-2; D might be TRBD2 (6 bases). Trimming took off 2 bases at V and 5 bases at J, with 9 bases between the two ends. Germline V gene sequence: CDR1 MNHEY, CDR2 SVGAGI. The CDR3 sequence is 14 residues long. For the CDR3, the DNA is TGTGCCAGCAGTTACGACAGCGGGACCGGGGAGCTGTTTTTT. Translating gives CASSYDSGTGELFF.

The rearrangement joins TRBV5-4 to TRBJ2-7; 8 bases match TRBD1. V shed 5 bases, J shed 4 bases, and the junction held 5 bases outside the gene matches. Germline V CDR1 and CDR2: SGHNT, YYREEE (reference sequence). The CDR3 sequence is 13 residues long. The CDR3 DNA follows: TGTGCCAGCAGTAAGGACAGGGTGTACGAGCAGTACTTC. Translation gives CASSKDRVYEQYF.

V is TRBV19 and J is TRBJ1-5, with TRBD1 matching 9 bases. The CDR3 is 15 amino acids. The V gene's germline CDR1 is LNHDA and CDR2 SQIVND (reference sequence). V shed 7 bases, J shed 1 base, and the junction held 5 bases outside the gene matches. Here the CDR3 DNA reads TGTGCCAGTACCAAAGGACAGGGGAGCAATCAGCCCCAGCATTTT. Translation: CASTKGQGSNQPQHF.